These T cell receptor beta chains were read from a single sample in a study of CD8+ T cells in alopecia areata. Profiling relied on immunoSEQ multiplex PCR, and the TCRdb table lists in-frame clones only, not all of them. The sample consists of around 150,000 clones, around three fifths of them appearing once. Sequences were derived from CD4+ T cells sorted from blood, sampled at week 4, from a patient treated with tofacitinib. The source of these receptors is a human donor with alopecia areata. Each CDR3 is given with its conserved first and last residue. The D gene is left open where the match is weak. Only some rows state a clone size, as once, few, many or a class for expanded clones.

abundance	len	v_gene	j_gene	d_gene	CDR3aa	CDR3nt
NA	12	TRBV29-1	TRBJ1-5	NA	CSVGAANQPQHF	TGCAGCGTGGGGGCAGCTAATCAGCCCCAGCATTTT
NA	13	TRBV7-2	TRBJ2-5	NA	CASSLNRDETQYF	TGTGCCAGCAGCTTAAACAGGGATGAGACCCAGTACTTC
NA	11	TRBV29-1	TRBJ2-1	NA	CSVDKGLPRFF	TGCAGCGTTGATAAAGGGCTACCCCGGTTCTTC
NA	15	TRBV30	TRBJ2-2	TRBD2	CAWKGTSGGNGELFF	TGTGCCTGGAAGGGGACTAGCGGGGGGAACGGGGAGCTGTTTTTT
NA	13	TRBV27	TRBJ1-6	NA	CASSPRGNSPLHF	TGTGCCAGCAGTCCCAGGGGCAATTCACCCCTCCACTTT
NA	15	TRBV11-2	TRBJ2-7	TRBD1	CASSLPRQGPHEQYF	TGTGCCAGCAGCTTACCCCGACAGGGCCCCCACGAGCAGTACTTC
NA	13	TRBV29-1	TRBJ2-5	NA	CSVVRTDKETQYF	TGCAGCGTTGTTAGGACAGATAAAGAGACCCAGTACTTC
few	15	TRBV2	TRBJ1-5	TRBD1	CASSVGQGANQPQHF	TGTGCCAGCAGCGTGGGACAGGGGGCCAATCAGCCCCAGCATTTT
NA	13	TRBV9	TRBJ2-3	NA	CASSVRTSDTQYF	TGTGCCAGCAGCGTAAGGACTTCAGATACGCAGTATTTT
NA	13	TRBV10-3	TRBJ2-5	TRBD1	CAISQDDRGTQYF	TGTGCCATCAGTCAGGACGACAGGGGGACCCAGTACTTC
NA	13	TRBV6-6	TRBJ2-5	NA	CASRLDSQETQYF	TGTGCCAGCAGATTGGACAGTCAAGAGACCCAGTACTTC
few	14	TRBV10-3	TRBJ2-7	TRBD1	CAISVGTGGYEQYF	TGTGCCATCAGTGTGGGGACAGGGGGGTACGAGCAGTACTTC
few	15	TRBV5-1	TRBJ2-1	NA	CASSPNSDLYNEQFF	TGCGCCAGCAGCCCTAATAGCGACCTCTACAATGAGCAGTTCTTC
NA	16	TRBV30	TRBJ1-1	NA	CAWSGGGSPMNTEAFF	TGTGCCTGGAGTGGGGGGGGCAGCCCCATGAACACTGAAGCTTTCTTT
NA	15	TRBV14	TRBJ2-5	NA	CASSQGAIPQETQYF	TGTGCCAGCAGCCAAGGGGCAATACCCCAAGAGACCCAGTACTTC
few	13	TRBV18	TRBJ2-5	NA	CASSPPSGETQYF	TGTGCCAGCTCACCACCGTCTGGGGAGACCCAGTACTTC
few	15	TRBV6-5	TRBJ2-5	NA	CASSYSPGYQETQYF	TGTGCCAGCAGTTACTCGCCAGGTTACCAAGAGACCCAGTACTTC
NA	13	TRBV2	TRBJ1-2	NA	CASSDIQGARYTF	TGTGCCAGCAGTGACATTCAAGGGGCCCGCTACACCTTC
NA	14	TRBV5-1	TRBJ2-3	NA	CASSLQDSTDTQYF	TGCGCCAGCAGCCTACAAGACTCCACAGATACGCAGTATTTT
NA	11	TRBV30	TRBJ1-3	NA	CAWSMGNTIYF	TGTGCCTGGAGTATGGGAAACACCATATATTTT
NA	13	TRBV29-1	TRBJ1-2	TRBD1	CSESGQGAVGYTF	TGCAGCGAATCGGGACAGGGGGCGGTTGGCTACACCTTC
NA	15	TRBV5-6	TRBJ2-5	NA	CASSPPGIGQETQYF	TGTGCCAGCAGCCCCCCTGGAATTGGGCAAGAGACCCAGTACTTC